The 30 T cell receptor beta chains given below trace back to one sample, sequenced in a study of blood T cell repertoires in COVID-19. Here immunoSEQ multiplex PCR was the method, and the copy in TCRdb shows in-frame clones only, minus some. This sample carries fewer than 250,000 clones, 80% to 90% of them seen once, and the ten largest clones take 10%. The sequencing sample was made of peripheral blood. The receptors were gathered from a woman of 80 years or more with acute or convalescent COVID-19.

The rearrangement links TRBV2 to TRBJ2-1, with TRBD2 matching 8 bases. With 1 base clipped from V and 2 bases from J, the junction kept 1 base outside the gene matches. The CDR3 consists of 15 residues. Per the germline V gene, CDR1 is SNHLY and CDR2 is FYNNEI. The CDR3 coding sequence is TGTGCCAGCAGTGAAGGCGGGAGGACCTACAATGAGCAGTTCTTC. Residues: CASSEGGRTYNEQFF.

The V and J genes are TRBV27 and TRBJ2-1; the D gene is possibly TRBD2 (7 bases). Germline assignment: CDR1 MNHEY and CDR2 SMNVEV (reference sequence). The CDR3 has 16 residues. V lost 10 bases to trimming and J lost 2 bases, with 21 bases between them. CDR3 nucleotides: TGTGCCACCTCAAATTCGGGGGGCCCCGCCTACAATGAGCAGTTCTTC. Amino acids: CATSNSGGPAYNEQFF.

The CDR3 DNA reads as TGTGCCAGCAGTGAAAGCGGAGGGCGGAACACTGAAGCTTTCTTT. This sequence encodes CASSESGGRNTEAFF. The chain has TRBV6-1 and TRBJ1-1; D call uncertain. Looked up from germline, CDR1 is MNHNS and CDR2 is SASEGT. There are 15 residues in the CDR3. Trimming stripped 2 bases from V and 1 base from J, with 11 bases between.

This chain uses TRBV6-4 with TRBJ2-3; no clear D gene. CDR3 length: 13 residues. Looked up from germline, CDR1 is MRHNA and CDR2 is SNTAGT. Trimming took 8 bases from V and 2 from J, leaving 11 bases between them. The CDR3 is CASPDADTDTQYF. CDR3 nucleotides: TGTGCCAGCCCCGACGCGGACACAGATACGCAGTATTTT.

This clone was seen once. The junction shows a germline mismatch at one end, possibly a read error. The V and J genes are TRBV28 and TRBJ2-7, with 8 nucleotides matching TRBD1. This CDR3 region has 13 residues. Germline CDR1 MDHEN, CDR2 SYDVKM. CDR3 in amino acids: CASSLNPDRVRDF. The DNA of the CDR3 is TGTGCCAGCAGTTTAAACCCGGACAGGGTCCGGGACTTC.

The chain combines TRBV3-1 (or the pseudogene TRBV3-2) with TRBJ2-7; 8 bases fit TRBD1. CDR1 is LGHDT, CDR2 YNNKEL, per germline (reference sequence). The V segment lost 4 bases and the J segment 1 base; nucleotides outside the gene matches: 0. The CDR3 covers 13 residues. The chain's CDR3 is CASSRTGSYEQYF. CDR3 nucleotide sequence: TGTGCCAGCAGCCGGACAGGGTCCTACGAGCAGTACTTC.

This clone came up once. The CDR3 DNA follows: TGTGCCTGGATTAGACAGCCTGGGGCCAACGTCCTGACTTTC. This translates into CAWIRQPGANVLTF. The chain uses TRBV30 and TRBJ2-6; D is perhaps TRBD1 (5 bases). Looked up from germline, CDR1 is GTSNPN and CDR2 is SVGIG (reference sequence). The CDR3 consists of 14 residues. The V end was cut by 4 bases, the J end by 2 bases, with 9 bases between.

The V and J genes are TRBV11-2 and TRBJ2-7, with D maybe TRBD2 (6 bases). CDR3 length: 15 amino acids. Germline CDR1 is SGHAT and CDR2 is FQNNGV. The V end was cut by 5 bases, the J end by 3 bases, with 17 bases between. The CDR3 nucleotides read TGTGCCAGCAGCCGGGGCCGGACGGGGGTCTACGAGCAGTACTTC. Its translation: CASSRGRTGVYEQYF. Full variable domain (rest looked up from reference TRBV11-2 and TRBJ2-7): EAGVAQSPRYKIIEKRQSVAFWCNPISGHATLYWYQQILGQGPKLLIQFQNNGVVDDSQLPKDRFSAERLKGVDSTLKIQPAKLEDSAVYLCASSRGRTGVYEQYFGPGTRLTVT.

The CDR3 is CASTRGRLETQYF. The CDR3 DNA reads TGTGCCAGCACCCGAGGTAGACTTGAGACCCAGTACTTC. The chain carries TRBV11-3 and TRBJ2-5, with no clear D. V dropped 7 bases and J dropped 5 bases, with 14 bases sitting between them. The CDR3 sequence is 13 residues long. CDR1 and CDR2 from the germline V gene are SGHNT and YENEEA.

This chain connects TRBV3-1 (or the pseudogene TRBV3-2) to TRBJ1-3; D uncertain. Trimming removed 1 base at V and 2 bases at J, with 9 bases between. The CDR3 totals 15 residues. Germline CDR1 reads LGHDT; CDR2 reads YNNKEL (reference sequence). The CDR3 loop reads CASSQGSGAGNTIYF. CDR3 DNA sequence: TGTGCCAGCAGCCAAGGGTCCGGTGCTGGAAACACCATATATTTT.

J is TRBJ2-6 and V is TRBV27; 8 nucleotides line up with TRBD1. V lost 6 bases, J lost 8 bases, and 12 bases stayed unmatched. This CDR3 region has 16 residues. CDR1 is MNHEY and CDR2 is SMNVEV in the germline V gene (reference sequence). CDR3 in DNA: TGTGCCAGCAGCTTCGGACAGGGCATGGTGTCCAACGTCCTGACTTTC. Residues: CASSFGQGMVSNVLTF.

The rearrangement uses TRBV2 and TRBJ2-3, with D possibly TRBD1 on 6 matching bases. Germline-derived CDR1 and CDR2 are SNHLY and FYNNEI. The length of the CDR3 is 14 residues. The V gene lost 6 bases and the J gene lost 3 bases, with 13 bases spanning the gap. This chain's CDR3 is CASSQQGQTDTQYF. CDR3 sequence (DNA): TGTGCCAGCAGCCAGCAGGGGCAGACAGATACGCAGTATTTT.

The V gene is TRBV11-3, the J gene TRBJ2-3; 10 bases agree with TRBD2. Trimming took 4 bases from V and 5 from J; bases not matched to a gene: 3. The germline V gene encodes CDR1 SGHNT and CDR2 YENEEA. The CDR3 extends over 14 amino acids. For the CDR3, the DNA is TGTGCCAGCAGCTCGAGGACTAGCGGAGATACGCAGTATTTT. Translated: CASSSRTSGDTQYF.

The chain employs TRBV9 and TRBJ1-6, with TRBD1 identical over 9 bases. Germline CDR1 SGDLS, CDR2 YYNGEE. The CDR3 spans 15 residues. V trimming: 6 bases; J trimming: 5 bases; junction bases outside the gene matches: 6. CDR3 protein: CASTDGTGNNSPLHF. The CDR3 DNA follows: TGTGCCAGCACCGACGGGACAGGGAATAATTCACCCCTCCACTTT.

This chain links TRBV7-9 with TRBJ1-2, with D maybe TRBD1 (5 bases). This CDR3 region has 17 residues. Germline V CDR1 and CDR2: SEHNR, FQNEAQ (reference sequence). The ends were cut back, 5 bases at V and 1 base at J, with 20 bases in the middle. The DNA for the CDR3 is TGTGCCAGCAGCGAACAGGCCTTCCTATCCATTAACTATGGCTACACCTTC. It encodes CASSEQAFLSINYGYTF. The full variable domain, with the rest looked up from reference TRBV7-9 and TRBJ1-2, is DTGVSQNPRHKITKRGQNVTFRCDPISEHNRLYWYRQTLGQGPEFLTYFQNEAQLEKSRLLSDRFSAERPKGSFSTLEIQRTEQGDSAMYLCASSEQAFLSINYGYTFGSGTRLTVV.

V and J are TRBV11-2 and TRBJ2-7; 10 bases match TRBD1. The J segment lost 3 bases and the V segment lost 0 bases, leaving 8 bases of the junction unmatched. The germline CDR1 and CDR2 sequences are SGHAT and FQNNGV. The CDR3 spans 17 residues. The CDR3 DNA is TGTGCCAGCAGCTTAGATTTGGGGACAGGGGCAGGCTACGAGCAGTACTTC. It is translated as CASSLDLGTGAGYEQYF.

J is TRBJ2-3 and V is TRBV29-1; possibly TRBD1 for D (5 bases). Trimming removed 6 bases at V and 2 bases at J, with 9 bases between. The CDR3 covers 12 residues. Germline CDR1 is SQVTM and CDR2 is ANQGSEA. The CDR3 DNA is TGCAGCGTGGACATACCCACAGATACGCAGTATTTT. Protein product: CSVDIPTDTQYF.

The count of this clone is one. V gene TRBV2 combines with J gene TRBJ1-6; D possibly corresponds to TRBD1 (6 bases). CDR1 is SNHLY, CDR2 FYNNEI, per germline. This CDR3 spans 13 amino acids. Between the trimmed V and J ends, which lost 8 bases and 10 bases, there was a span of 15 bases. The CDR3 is CASHPGGWSPLHF. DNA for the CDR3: TGTGCCAGCCACCCGGGGGGCTGGTCACCCCTCCACTTT.

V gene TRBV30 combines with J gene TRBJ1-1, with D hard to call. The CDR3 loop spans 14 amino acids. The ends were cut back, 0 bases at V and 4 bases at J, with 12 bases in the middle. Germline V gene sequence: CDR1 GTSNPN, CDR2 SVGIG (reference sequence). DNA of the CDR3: TGTGCCTGGAGTGTAGAGGGAACCTTCACTGAAGCTTTCTTT. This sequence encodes CAWSVEGTFTEAFF. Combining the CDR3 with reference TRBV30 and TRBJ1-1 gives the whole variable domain SQTIHQWPATLVQPVGSPLSLECTVEGTSNPNLYWYRQAAGRGLQLLFYSVGIGQISSEVPQNLSASRPQDRQFILSSKKLLLSDSGFYLCAWSVEGTFTEAFFGQGTRLTVV.

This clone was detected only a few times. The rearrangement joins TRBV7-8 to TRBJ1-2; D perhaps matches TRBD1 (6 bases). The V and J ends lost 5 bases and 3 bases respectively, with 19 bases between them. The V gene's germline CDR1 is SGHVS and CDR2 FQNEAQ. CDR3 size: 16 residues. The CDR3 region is CASSIIRGTSDYGYTF. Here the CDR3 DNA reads TGTGCCAGCAGCATCATCAGGGGTACCTCTGACTATGGCTACACCTTC.

CDR3 loop: CASRAPSGRAPDTQYF. The CDR3 bases are TGTGCCAGTAGGGCACCTAGCGGGAGGGCCCCAGATACGCAGTATTTT. The V and J genes are TRBV19 and TRBJ2-3; TRBD2 aligns across 12 bases. Per germline, CDR1 LNHDA and CDR2 SQIVND (reference sequence). The CDR3 runs 16 residues. Trimming took 6 bases from V and 4 from J; bases not matched to a gene: 8.

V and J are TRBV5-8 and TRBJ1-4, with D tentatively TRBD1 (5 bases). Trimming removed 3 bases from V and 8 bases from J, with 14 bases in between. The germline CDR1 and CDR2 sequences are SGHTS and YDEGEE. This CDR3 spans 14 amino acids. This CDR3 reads CASSSGPLGEKLFF. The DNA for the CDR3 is TGTGCCAGCAGCTCAGGGCCGTTGGGGGAAAAACTGTTTTTT.

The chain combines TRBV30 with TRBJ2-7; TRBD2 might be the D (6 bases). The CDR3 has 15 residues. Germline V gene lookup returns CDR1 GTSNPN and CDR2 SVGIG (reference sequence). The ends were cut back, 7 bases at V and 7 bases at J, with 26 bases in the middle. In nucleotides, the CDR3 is TGTGCCTCCTTTCCGGTTGGGCTTTTTCGGGGGGAGCAGTACTTC. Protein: CASFPVGLFRGEQYF.

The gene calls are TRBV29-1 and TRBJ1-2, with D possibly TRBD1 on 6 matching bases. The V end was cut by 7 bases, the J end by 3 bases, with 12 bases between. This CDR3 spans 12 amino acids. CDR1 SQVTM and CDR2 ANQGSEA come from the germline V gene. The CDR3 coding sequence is TGCAGCGGGGGAAAGGGGGACTATGGCTACACCTTC. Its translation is CSGGKGDYGYTF.

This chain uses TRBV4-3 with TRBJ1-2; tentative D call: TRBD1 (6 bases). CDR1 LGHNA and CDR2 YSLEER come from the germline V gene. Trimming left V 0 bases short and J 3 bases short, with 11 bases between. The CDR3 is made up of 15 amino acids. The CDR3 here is CASSQDIAGDYGYTF. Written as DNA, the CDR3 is TGCGCCAGCAGCCAAGATATCGCAGGGGACTATGGCTACACCTTC.

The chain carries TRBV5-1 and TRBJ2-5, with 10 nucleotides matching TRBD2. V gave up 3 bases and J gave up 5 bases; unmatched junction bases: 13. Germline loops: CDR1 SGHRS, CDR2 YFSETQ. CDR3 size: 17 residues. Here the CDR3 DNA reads TGCGCCAGCAGCTCCGGACTAGCGGCTAGCTGGGGTGAGACCCAGTACTTC. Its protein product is CASSSGLAASWGETQYF. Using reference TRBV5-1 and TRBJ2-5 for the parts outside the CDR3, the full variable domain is KAGVTQTPRYLIKTRGQQVTLSCSPISGHRSVSWYQQTPGQGLQFLFEYFSETQRNKGNFPGRFSGRQFSNSRSEMNVSTLELGDSALYLCASSSGLAASWGETQYFGPGTRLLVL.

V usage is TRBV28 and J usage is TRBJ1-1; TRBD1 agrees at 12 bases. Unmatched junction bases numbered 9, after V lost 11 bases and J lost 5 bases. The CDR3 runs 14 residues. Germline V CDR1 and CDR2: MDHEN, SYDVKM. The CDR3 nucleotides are TGTGCCTCACGGGACAGGGGGCTTCGGACTGAAGCTTTCTTT. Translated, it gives CASRDRGLRTEAFF.

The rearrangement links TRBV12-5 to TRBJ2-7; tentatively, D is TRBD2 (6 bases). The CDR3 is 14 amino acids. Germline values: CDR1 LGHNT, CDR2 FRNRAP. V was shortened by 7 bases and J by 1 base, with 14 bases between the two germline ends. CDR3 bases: TGTGCTAGTGTTGGGGGGAGTACATCCTACGAGCAGTACTTC. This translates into CASVGGSTSYEQYF.

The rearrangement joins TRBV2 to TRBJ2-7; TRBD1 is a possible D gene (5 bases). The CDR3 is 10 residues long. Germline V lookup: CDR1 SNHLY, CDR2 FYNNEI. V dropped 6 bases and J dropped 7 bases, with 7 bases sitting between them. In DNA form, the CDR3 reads TGTGCCAGCAGGGCAGGGGAGCAGTACTTC. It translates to CASRAGEQYF. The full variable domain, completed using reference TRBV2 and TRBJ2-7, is EPEVTQTPSHQVTQMGQEVILRCVPISNHLYFYWYRQILGQKVEFLVSFYNNEISEKSEIFDDQFSVERPDGSNFTLKIRSTKLEDSAMYFCASRAGEQYFGPGTRLTVT.

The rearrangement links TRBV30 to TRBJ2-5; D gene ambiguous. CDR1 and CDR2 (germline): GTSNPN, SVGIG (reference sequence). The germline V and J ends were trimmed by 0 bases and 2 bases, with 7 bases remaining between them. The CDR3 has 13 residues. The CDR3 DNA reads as TGTGCCTGGAGTGTATCACTTCAAGAGACCCAGTACTTC. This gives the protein CAWSVSLQETQYF.